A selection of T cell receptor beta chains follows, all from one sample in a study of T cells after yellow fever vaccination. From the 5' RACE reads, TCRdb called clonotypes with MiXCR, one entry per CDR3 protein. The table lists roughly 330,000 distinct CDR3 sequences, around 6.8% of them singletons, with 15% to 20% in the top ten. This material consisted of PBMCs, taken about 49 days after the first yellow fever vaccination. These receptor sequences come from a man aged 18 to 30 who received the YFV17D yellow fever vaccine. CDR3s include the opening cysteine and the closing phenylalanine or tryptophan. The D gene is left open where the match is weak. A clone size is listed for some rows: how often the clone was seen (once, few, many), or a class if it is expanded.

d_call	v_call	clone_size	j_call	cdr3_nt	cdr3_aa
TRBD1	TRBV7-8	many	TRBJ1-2	TGTGCCAGCAGCGGGACAGCGGCCTACACCTTC	CASSGTAAYTF
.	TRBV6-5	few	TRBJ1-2	TGTGCCAGCAGACGGGCCGTATCTAACTATGGCTACACCTTC	CASRRAVSNYGYTF
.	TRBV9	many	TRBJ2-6	TGTGCCAGCAGCGTCGTATCTGGGGCCAACGTCCTGACTTTC	CASSVVSGANVLTF
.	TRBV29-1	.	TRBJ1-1	TGCAGCGTTGAAGATCTTTGGAAGACTGAAGCTTTCTTT	CSVEDLWKTEAFF
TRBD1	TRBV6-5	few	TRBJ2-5	TGTGCCAGCAGTTACGGTCCAGGGGGCCGGGGAGAGACCCAGTACTTC	CASSYGPGGRGETQYF
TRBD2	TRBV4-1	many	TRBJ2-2	TGCGCCAGCAGCCAAGTTGGGCTAGCGGGTAGTAACGGGGAGCTGTTTTTT	CASSQVGLAGSNGELFF
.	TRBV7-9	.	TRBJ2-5	TGTGCCAGCACCGAGGAACGGGTGGCAGGTTCAGAGACCCAGTACTTC	CASTEERVAGSETQYF
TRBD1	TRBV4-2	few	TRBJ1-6	TGTGCCAGCAGCCAAGATCCGGGACAGGGTAATTCACCCCTCCACTTT	CASSQDPGQGNSPLHF
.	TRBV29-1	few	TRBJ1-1	TGCAGCGGCGGACAGATCGCAGGGAAGTCGGAGGCTTTCTTT	CSGGQIAGKSEAFF
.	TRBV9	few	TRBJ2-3	TGTGCCAGCAGCGTAGGACCCGGGGCCACAGATACGCAGTATTTT	CASSVGPGATDTQYF
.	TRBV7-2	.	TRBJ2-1	TGTGCCAGCAGCTTAGATCTAGGGAGTCTGTTCTTC	CASSLDLGSLFF
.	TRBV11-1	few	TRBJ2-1	TGTGCCAGCTCCTACCGAGGGAGCAATGAGCAGTTCTTC	CASSYRGSNEQFF
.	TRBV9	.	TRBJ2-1	TGTGCCAGCAGCGTAGAGGATGAGCAGTTCTTC	CASSVEDEQFF
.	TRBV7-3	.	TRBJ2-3	TGTGCCAGCAGCCGTAGGACGGGGGGCCACAGGGCAGATACGCAGTATTTT	CASSRRTGGHRADTQYF
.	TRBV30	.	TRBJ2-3	TGTGCCTGGATTTCCCCGCCAGATACGCAGTATTTT	CAWISPPDTQYF
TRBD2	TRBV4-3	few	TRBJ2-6	TGCGCCAGCAGCCAAGAACGGCGGGGGGCCTCTTCTGGGGCCAACGTCCTGACTTTC	CASSQERRGASSGANVLTF
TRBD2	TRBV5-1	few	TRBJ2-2	TGCGCCAGCAGAGGGGGGACTAGTCCCGGGGAGCTGTTTTTT	CASRGGTSPGELFF
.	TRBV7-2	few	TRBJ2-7	TGTGCCAGCAGCCTCCAGGATGGGGACACCGACTTC	CASSLQDGDTDF
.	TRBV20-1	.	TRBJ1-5	TGCAGTGCCAGCGAGACAGGAGATAGCAATCAGCCCCAGCATTTT	CSASETGDSNQPQHF
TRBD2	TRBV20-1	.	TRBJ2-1	TGCAGTGTCACGGCGGGGGGCCGGTTCGGTGAGCAGTTCTTC	CSVTAGGRFGEQFF
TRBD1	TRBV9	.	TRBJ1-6	TGTGCCAGCAGCCGGGACAGAATTTATTCACCCCTCCACTTT	CASSRDRIYSPLHF
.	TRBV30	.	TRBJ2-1	TGTGCCTGGAGTGTACAGTTCAGGAATGAGCAGTTCTTC	CAWSVQFRNEQFF